This T cell receptor (beta chain) was recorded in a study of post-analysis software for immune sequencing data. About the study: Some patients lacked subtype; others had relapsing-remitting, secondary progressive or progressive-relapsing disease. General study points: Relative to controls, patients with multiple sclerosis showed significantly lower normalized Chao1 diversity.

Unique molecular identifiers had been added to the TCR beta cDNA libraries. TCRdb independently ran MiXCR on the PCR reads; one entry per CDR3 protein. This sample has around 700,000 distinct CDR3 sequences, with approximately 60% found just once. In its sample, this clonotype was seen a few times. Its specificity is unknown. Specimen: blood. The TCR was taken from a girl aged 2-10 years with multiple sclerosis.

For the CDR3, the DNA is TGTGCCAGCGAGCGGGGGGGCACAGATACGCAGTATTTT. It yields the protein CASERGGTDTQYF. The chain recombines TRBV12-3 or TRBV12-4 with TRBJ2-3, with 9 bases matching TRBD2. This CDR3 contains 13 residues. Unmatched junction bases numbered 1, after V lost 8 bases and J lost 1 base.